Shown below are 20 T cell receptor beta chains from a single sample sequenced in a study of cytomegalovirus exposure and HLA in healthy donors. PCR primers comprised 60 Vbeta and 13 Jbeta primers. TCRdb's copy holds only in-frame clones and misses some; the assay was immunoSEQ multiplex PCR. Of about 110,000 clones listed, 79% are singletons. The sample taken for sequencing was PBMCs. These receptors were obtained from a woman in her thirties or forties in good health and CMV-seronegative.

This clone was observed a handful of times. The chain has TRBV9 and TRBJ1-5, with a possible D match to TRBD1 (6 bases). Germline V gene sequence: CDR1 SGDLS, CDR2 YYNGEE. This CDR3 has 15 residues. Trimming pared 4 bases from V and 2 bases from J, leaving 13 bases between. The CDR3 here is CASSLTGIGNQPQHF. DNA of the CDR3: TGTGCCAGCAGCTTAACAGGGATAGGCAATCAGCCCCAGCATTTT. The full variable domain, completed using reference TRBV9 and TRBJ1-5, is DSGVTQTPKHLITATGQRVTLRCSPRSGDLSVYWYQQSLDQGLQFLIQYYNGEERAKGNILERFSAQQFPDLHSELNLSSLELGDSALYFCASSLTGIGNQPQHFGDGTRLSIL.

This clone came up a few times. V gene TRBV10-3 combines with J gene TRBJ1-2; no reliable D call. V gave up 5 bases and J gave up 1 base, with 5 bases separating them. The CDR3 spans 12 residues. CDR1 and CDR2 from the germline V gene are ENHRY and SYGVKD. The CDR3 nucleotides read TGTGCCATCAGTACAGATAACTATGGCTACACCTTC. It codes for CAISTDNYGYTF.

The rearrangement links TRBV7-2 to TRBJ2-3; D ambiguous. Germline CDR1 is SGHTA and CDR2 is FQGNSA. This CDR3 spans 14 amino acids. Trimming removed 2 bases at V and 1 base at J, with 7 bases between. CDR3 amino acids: CASSLSYGTDTQYF. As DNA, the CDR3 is TGTGCCAGCAGCTTAAGCTATGGCACAGATACGCAGTATTTT.

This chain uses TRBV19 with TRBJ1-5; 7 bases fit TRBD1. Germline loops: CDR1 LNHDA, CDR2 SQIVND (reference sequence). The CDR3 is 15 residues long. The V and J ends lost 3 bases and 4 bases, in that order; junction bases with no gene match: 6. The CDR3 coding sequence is TGTGCCAGTAGTATCTCGCGGGACAGAAATCAGCCCCAGCATTTT. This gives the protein CASSISRDRNQPQHF.

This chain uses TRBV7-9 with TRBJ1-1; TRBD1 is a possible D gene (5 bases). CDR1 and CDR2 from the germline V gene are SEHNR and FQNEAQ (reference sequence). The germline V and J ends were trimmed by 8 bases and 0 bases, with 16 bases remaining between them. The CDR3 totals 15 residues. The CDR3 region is CASVRGGEMNTEAFF. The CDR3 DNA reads TGTGCCAGCGTCCGGGGGGGGGAAATGAACACTGAAGCTTTCTTT.

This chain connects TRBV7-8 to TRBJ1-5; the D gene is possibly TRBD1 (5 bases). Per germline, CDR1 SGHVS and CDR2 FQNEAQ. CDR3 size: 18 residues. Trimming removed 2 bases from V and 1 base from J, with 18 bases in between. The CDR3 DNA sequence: TGTGCCAGCAGCTTAAGGCGAGTGGCGGGGGTGAGCAATCAGCCCCAGCATTTT. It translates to CASSLRRVAGVSNQPQHF.

CDR3 loop: CASSLGGYNEQFF. CDR3 nucleotides: TGCGCCAGCAGCTTGGGAGGGTACAATGAGCAGTTCTTC. The gene calls are TRBV5-1 and TRBJ2-1, with a tentative D call TRBD2 (5 bases). Germline CDR1 is SGHRS and CDR2 is YFSETQ. This CDR3 is built from 13 residues. Trimming took off 0 bases at V and 4 bases at J, with 5 bases between the two ends.

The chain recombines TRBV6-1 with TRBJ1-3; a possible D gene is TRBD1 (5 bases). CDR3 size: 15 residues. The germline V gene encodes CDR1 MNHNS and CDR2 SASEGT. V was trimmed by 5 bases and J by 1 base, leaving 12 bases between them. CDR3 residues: CASSRDLSSGNTIYF. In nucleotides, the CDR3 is TGTGCCAGCAGTCGGGACTTATCTTCTGGAAACACCATATATTTT.

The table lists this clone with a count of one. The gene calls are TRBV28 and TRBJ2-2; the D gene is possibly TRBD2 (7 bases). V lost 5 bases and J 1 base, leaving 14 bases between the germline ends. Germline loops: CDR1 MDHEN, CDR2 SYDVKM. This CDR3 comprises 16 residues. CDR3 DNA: TGTGCCAGCAGTCCTACCGGGGGGCGGAACACCGGGGAGCTGTTTTTT. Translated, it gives CASSPTGGRNTGELFF.

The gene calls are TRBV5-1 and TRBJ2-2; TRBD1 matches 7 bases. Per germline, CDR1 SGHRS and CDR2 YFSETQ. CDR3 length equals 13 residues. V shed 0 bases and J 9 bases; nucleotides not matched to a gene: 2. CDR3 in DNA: TGCGCCAGCAGCTTGGTGACAGGGCGGGAGCTGTTTTTT. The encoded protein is CASSLVTGRELFF.

CDR3 protein: CASSVSGTEPYEQYF. The CDR3 nucleotides are TGTGCCAGCAGCGTCTCCGGGACAGAGCCCTACGAGCAGTACTTC. The gene calls are TRBV9 and TRBJ2-7, with 7 bases lining up with TRBD1. V gave up 2 bases and J gave up 2 bases; unmatched junction bases: 7. The V gene's germline CDR1 is SGDLS and CDR2 YYNGEE. This CDR3 is built from 15 residues.

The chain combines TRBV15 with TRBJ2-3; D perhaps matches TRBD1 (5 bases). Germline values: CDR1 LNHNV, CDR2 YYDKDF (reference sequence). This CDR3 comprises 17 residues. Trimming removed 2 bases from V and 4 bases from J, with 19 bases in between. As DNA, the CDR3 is TGTGCCACCAGCAGAACCTTAGACAGTTTAAGGGCAGATACGCAGTATTTT. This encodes CATSRTLDSLRADTQYF.

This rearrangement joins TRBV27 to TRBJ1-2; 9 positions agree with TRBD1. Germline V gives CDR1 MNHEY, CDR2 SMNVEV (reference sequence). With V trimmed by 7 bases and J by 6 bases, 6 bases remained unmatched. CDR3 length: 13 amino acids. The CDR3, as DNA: TGTGCCAGCACTGGGACAGGGACCGATGGCTACACCTTC. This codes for CASTGTGTDGYTF.

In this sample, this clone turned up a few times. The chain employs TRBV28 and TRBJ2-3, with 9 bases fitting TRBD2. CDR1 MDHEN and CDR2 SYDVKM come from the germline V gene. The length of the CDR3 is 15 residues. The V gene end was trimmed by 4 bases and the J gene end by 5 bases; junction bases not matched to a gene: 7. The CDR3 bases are TGTGCCAGCAGTTCAGCGGGGGGCGCGGAAGATACGCAGTATTTT. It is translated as CASSSAGGAEDTQYF.

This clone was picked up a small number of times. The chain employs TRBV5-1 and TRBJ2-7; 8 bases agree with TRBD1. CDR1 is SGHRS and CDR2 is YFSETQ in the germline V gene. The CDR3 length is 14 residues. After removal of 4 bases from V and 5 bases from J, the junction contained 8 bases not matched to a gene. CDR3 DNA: TGCGCCAGCAGCCTTGGACAGGGAGGAAACGAGCAGTACTTC. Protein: CASSLGQGGNEQYF.

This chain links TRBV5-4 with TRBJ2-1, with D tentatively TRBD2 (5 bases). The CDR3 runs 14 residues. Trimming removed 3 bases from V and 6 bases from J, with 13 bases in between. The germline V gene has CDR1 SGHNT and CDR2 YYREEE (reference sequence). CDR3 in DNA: TGTGCCAGCAGCTCGCGGTCGGCGGGCAATGAGCAGTTCTTC. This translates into CASSSRSAGNEQFF.

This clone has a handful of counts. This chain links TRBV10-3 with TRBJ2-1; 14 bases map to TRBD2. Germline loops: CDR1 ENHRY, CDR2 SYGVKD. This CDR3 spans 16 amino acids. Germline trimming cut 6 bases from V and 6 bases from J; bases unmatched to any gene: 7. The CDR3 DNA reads TGTGCCATCAGCACCGGACTAGCGGGAGGTTCCAATGAGCAGTTCTTC. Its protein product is CAISTGLAGGSNEQFF.

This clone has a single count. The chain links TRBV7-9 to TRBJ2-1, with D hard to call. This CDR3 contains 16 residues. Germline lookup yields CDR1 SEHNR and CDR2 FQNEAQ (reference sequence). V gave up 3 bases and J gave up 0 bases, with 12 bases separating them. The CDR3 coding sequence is TGTGCCAGCAGCTTCGCCAGGTCCCTCTCCTACAATGAGCAGTTCTTC. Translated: CASSFARSLSYNEQFF.

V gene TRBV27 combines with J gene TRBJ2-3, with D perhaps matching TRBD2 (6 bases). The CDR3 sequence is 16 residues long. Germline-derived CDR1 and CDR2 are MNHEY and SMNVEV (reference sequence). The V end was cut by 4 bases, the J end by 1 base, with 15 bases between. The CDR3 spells CASSYGRELRTDTQYF. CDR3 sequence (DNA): TGTGCCAGCAGTTATGGTCGGGAGCTTCGCACAGATACGCAGTATTTT.

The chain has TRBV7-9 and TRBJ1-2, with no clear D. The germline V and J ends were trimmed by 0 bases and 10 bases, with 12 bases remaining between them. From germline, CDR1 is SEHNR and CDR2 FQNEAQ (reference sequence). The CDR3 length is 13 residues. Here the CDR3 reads CASSLAGSADYTF. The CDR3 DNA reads TGTGCCAGCAGCTTAGCAGGCTCGGCGGACTACACCTTC.